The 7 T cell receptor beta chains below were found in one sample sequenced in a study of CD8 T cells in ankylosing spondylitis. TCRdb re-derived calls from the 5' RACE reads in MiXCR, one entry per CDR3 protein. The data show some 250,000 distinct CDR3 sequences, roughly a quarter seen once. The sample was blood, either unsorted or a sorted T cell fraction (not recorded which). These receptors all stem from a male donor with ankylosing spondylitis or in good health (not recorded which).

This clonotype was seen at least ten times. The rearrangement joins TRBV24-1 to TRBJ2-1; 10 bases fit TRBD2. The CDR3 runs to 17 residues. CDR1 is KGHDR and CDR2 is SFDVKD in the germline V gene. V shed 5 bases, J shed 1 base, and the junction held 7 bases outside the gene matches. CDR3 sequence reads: CATSASGGYTSYNEQFF. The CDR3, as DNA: TGTGCCACCAGTGCTAGCGGGGGCTACACTTCCTACAATGAGCAGTTCTTC.

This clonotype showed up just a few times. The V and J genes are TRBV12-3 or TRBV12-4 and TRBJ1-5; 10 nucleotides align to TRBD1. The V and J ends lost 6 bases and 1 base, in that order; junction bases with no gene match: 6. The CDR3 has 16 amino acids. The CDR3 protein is CASSHRGQGSNQPQHF. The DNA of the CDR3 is TGTGCCAGCAGCCACCGGGGACAGGGGAGCAATCAGCCCCAGCATTTT.

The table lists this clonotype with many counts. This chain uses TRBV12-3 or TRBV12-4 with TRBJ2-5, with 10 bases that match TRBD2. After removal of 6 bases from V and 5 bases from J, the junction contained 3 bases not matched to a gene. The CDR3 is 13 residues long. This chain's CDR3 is CASRSTSGETQYF. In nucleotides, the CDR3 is TGTGCCAGCAGGTCGACTAGCGGGGAGACCCAGTACTTC.

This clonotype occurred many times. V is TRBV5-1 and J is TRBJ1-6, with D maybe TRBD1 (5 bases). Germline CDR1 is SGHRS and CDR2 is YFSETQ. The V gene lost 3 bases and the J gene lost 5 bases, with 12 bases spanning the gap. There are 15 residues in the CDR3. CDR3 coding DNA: TGCGCCAGCAGCTCCTCCCGGGGCGATAATTCACCCCTCCACTTT. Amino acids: CASSSSRGDNSPLHF. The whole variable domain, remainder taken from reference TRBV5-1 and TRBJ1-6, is KAGVTQTPRYLIKTRGQQVTLSCSPISGHRSVSWYQQTPGQGLQFLFEYFSETQRNKGNFPGRFSGRQFSNSRSEMNVSTLELGDSALYLCASSSSRGDNSPLHFGNGTRLTVT.

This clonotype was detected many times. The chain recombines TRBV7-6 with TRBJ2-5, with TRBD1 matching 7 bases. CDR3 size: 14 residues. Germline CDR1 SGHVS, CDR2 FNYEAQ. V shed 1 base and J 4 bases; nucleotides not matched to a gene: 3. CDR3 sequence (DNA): TGTGCCAGCAGCTTAGAGGGGGACAGAGAGACCCAGTACTTC. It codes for CASSLEGDRETQYF.

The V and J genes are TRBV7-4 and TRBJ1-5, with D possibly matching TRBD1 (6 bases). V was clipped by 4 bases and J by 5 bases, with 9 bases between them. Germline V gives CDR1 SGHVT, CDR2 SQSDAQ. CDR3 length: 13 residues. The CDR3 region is CASSSQGHQPQHF. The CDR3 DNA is TGTGCCAGCAGCTCACAGGGTCATCAGCCCCAGCATTTT.

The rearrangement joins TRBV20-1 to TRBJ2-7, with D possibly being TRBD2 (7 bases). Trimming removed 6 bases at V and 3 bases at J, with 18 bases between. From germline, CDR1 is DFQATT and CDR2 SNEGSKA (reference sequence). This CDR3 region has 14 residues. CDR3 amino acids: CSARTAGAGYEQYF. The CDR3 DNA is TGCAGTGCCCGAACGGCGGGGGCGGGCTACGAGCAGTACTTC.